This TCR beta chain derives from a study of cytomegalovirus exposure and HLA in healthy donors. Study-wide results and limits: The study flagged about 150 TCR beta chains as cytomegalovirus-associated.

As concerns this clone: Its antigen is unknown.

The primer mix had 60 Vbeta and 13 Jbeta primers. Using immunoSEQ multiplex PCR, the repertoire was profiled, and TCRdb retains in-frame clones only, with some absent. The sample lists under 150,000 clones, 75% to 85% occurring once. Trimming removed 9 bases at V and 4 bases at J, with 14 bases between. The CDR3 is 13 residues long. Germline loops: CDR1 SEHNR, CDR2 FQNEAQ (reference sequence). The sequencing input was PBMCs. The receptor's source is a girl under 10 years old in good health and CMV-seronegative. This chain uses TRBV7-9 with TRBJ2-3; possible D gene TRBD1, 6 bases. Written as DNA, the CDR3 is TGTGCCAGATCATCCGACAGGCCAGATACGCAGTATTTT. It encodes CARSSDRPDTQYF.